Listed here is a single TCR beta chain. The record originates from a study of blood T cell repertoires in COVID-19. The data were produced by immunoSEQ multiplex PCR, yet TCRdb's version contains in-frame clones alone and is incomplete. The sample records 110,000 to 150,000 clones, around 90% being singletons. CDR1 SEHNR and CDR2 FQNEAQ come from the germline V gene (reference sequence). The V and J ends lost 4 bases and 4 bases, in that order; junction bases with no gene match: 5. This CDR3 comprises 14 residues. This TCR derives from a human donor in a cohort sampled during active COVID-19. The chain has TRBV7-9 and TRBJ2-3; 7 bases fit TRBD1. The sample comprised peripheral blood. The CDR3 spells CASSWNRGADTQYF. Written as DNA, the CDR3 is TGTGCCAGCAGCTGGAACAGGGGAGCAGATACGCAGTATTTT. The variable domain in full, completed from reference TRBV7-9 and TRBJ2-3, reads DTGVSQNPRHKITKRGQNVTFRCDPISEHNRLYWYRQTLGQGPEFLTYFQNEAQLEKSRLLSDRFSAERPKGSFSTLEIQRTEQGDSAMYLCASSWNRGADTQYFGPGTRLTVL.